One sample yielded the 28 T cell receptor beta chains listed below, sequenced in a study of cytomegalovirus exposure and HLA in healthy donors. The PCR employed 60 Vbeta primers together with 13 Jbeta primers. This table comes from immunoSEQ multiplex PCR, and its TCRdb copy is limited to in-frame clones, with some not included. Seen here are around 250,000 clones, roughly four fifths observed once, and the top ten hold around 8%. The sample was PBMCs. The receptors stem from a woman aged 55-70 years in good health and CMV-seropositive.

CDR3 in DNA: TGTGCCAGCAGCTTGGACGGCTCTGGAAACACCATATATTTT. It translates to CASSLDGSGNTIYF. The chain is built from TRBV5-4 and TRBJ1-3; D is unresolved. The CDR3 runs 14 residues. V lost 0 bases and J lost 0, with 4 bases in between. CDR1 and CDR2 (germline): SGHNT, YYREEE (reference sequence). The full variable domain, rest sourced from reference TRBV5-4 and TRBJ1-3, is ETGVTQSPTHLIKTRGQQVTLRCSSQSGHNTVSWYQQALGQGPQFIFQYYREEENGRGNFPPRFSGLQFPNYSSELNVNALELDDSALYLCASSLDGSGNTIYFGEGSWLTVV.

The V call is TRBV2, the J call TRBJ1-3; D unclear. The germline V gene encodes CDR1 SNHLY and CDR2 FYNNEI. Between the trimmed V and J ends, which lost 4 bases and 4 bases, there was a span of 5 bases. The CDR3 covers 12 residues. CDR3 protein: CASSGLGNTIYF. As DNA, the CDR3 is TGTGCCAGCAGTGGACTCGGAAACACCATATATTTT.

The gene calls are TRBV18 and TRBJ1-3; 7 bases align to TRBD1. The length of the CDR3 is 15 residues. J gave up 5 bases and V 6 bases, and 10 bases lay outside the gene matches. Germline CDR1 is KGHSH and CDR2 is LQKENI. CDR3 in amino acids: CASSPALTGRNTIYF. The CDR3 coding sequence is TGTGCCAGCTCCCCGGCCCTGACAGGGAGAAACACCATATATTTT. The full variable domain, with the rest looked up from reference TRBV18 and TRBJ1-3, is NAGVMQNPRHLVRRRGQEARLRCSPMKGHSHVYWYRQLPEEGLKFMVYLQKENIIDESGMPKERFSAEFPKEGPSILRIQQVVRGDSAAYFCASSPALTGRNTIYFGEGSWLTVV.

The CDR3 DNA reads TGTGCCAGCATGGGGGCAGCGGAGAGTTTGGGCACCATATATTTT. Its translation is CASMGAAESLGTIYF. V usage is TRBV6-1 and J usage is TRBJ1-3; possibly TRBD1 for D (6 bases). Germline-derived CDR1 and CDR2 are MNHNS and SASEGT. With 7 bases removed from V and 9 bases from J, the gap between germline ends came to 22 bases. The CDR3 spans 15 residues.

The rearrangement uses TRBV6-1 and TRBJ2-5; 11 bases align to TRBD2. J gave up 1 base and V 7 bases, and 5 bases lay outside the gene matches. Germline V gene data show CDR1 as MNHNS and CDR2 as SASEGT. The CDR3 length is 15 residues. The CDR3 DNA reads TGTGCCAGCAACCTACTAGCGGGGGCCCAAGAGACCCAGTACTTC. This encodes CASNLLAGAQETQYF.

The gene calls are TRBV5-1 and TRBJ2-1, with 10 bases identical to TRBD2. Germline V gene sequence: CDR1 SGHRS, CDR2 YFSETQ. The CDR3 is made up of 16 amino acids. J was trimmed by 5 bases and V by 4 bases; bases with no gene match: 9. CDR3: CASSPGAGGGDNEQFF. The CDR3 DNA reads TGCGCCAGCAGCCCGGGAGCGGGAGGGGGAGACAATGAGCAGTTCTTC.

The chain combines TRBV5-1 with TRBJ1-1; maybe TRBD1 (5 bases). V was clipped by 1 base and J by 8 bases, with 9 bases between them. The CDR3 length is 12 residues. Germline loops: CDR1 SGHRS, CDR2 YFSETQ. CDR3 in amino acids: CASSLSGAEAFF. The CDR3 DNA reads TGCGCCAGCAGCTTGAGCGGGGCAGAAGCTTTCTTT. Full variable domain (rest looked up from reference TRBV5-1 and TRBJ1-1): KAGVTQTPRYLIKTRGQQVTLSCSPISGHRSVSWYQQTPGQGLQFLFEYFSETQRNKGNFPGRFSGRQFSNSRSEMNVSTLELGDSALYLCASSLSGAEAFFGQGTRLTVV.

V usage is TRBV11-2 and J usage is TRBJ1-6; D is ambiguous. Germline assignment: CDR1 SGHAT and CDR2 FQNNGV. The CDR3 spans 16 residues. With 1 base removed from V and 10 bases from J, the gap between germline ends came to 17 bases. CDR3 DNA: TGTGCCAGCAGCTTAGCGGAAGGAGGGATAGACTCACCCCTCCACTTT. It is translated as CASSLAEGGIDSPLHF.

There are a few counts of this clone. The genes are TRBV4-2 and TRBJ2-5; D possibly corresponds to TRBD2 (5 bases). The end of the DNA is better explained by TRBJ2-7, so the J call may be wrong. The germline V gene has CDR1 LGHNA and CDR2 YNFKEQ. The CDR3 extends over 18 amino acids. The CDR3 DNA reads TGTGCCAGCAGCCAAGATGTAGGATTGGGGAGACGTGGATACGAGCAGTACTTC. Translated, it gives CASSQDVGLGRRGYEQYF.

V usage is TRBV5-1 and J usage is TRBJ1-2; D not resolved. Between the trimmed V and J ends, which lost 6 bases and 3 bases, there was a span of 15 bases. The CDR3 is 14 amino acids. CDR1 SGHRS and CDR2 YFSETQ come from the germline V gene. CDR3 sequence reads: CASTQFGGDYGYTF. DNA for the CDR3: TGCGCCAGCACCCAATTCGGAGGAGACTATGGCTACACCTTC.

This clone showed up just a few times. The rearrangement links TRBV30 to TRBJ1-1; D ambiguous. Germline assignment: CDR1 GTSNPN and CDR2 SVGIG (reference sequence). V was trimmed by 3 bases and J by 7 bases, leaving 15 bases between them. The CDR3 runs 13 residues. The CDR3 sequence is CAWSPNLGREAFF. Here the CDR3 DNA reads TGTGCCTGGAGCCCCAACCTAGGCCGTGAAGCTTTCTTT.

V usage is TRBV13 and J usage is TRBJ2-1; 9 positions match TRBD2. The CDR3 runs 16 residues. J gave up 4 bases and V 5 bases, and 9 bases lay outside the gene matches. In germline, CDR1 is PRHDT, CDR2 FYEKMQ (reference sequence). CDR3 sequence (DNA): TGTGCCAGCAGCACATCACTAGCGGGCACTTACAATGAGCAGTTCTTC. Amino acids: CASSTSLAGTYNEQFF. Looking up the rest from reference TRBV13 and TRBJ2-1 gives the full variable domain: AAGVIQSPRHLIKEKRETATLKCYPIPRHDTVYWYQQGPGQDPQFLISFYEKMQSDKGSIPDRFSAQQFSDYHSELNMSSLELGDSALYFCASSTSLAGTYNEQFFGPGTRLTVL.

The DNA for the CDR3 is TGCGCCAGCAGCTTAACGGGACTACGGAACAATGAGCAGTTCTTC. This encodes CASSLTGLRNNEQFF. V gene TRBV5-1 combines with J gene TRBJ2-1, with 7 bases lining up with TRBD2. CDR3 size: 15 residues. Trimming cost V 2 bases and J 5 bases; bases outside gene matches: 7. The germline CDR1 and CDR2 sequences are SGHRS and YFSETQ.

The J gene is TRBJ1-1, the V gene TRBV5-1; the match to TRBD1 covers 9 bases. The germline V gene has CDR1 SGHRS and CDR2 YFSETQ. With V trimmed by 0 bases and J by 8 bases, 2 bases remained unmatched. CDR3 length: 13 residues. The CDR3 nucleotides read TGCGCCAGCAGCTTGGGGGACAGGGAAGAAGCTTTCTTT. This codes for CASSLGDREEAFF.

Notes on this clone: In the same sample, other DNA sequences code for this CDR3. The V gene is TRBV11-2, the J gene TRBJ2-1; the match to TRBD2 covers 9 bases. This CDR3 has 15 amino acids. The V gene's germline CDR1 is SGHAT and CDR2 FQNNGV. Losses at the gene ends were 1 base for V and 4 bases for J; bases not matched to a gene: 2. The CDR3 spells CASSLGLAEYNEQFF. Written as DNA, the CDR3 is TGTGCCAGCAGCTTAGGACTAGCGGAATACAATGAGCAGTTCTTC.

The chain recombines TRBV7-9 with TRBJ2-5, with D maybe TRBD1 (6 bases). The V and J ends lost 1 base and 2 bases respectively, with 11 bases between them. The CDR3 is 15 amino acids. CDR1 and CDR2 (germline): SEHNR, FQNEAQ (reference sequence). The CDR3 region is CASSLVAGTQETQYF. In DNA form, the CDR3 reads TGTGCCAGCAGCTTAGTAGCAGGGACACAAGAGACCCAGTACTTC.

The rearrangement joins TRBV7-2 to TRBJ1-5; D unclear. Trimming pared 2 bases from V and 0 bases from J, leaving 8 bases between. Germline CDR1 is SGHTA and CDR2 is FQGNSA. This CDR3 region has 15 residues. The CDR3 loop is CASSLFTDSNQPQHF. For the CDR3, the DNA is TGTGCCAGCAGCTTATTCACAGATAGCAATCAGCCCCAGCATTTT.

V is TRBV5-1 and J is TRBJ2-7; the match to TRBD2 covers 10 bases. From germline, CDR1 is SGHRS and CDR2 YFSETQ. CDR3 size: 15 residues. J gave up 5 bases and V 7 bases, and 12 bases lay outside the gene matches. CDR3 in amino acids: CASEGGAGGLDEQYF. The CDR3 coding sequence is TGCGCCAGCGAAGGGGGAGCGGGAGGGCTCGACGAGCAGTACTTC.

CDR3 DNA sequence: TGTGCCAGTGGAGCTCGCGGGTTTGGCTACACCTTC. This gives the protein CASGARGFGYTF. The rearrangement joins TRBV19 to TRBJ1-2, with no clear D. The CDR3 is 12 residues long. Germline V gene lookup returns CDR1 LNHDA and CDR2 SQIVND (reference sequence). Trimming removed 8 bases at V and 7 bases at J, with 14 bases between.

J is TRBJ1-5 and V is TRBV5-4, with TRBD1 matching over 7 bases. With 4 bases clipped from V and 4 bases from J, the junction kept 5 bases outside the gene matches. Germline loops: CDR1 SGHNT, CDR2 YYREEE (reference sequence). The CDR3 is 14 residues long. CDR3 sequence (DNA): TGTGCCAGCAGCCTGACAGGGTCGAATCAGCCCCAGCATTTT. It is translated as CASSLTGSNQPQHF.

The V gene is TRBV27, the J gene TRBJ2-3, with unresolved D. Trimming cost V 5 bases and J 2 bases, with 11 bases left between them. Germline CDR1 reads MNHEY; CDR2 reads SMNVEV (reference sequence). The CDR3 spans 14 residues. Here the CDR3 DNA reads TGTGCCAGCAGTCTTACTCAACTCACAGATACGCAGTATTTT. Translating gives CASSLTQLTDTQYF.

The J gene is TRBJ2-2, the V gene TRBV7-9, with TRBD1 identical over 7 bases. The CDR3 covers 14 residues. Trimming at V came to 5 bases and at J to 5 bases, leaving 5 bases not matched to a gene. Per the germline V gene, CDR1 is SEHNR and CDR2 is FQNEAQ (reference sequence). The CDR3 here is CASSHRDRTGELFF. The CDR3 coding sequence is TGTGCCAGCAGCCACCGGGACAGAACCGGGGAGCTGTTTTTT.

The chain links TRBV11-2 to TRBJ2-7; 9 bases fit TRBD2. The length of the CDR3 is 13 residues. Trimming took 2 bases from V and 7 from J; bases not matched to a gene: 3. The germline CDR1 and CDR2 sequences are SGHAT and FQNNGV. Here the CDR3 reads CASSLIAGEEQYF. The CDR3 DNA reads TGTGCCAGCAGCTTAATAGCGGGAGAAGAGCAGTACTTC.

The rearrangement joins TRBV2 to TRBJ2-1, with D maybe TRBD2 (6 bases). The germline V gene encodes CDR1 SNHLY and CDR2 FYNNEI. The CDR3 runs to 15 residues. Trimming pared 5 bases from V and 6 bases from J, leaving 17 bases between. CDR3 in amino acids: CASSIPGLGGNEQFF. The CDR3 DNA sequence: TGTGCCAGCAGTATTCCGGGACTGGGGGGCAATGAGCAGTTCTTC. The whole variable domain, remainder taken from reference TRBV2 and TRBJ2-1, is EPEVTQTPSHQVTQMGQEVILRCVPISNHLYFYWYRQILGQKVEFLVSFYNNEISEKSEIFDDQFSVERPDGSNFTLKIRSTKLEDSAMYFCASSIPGLGGNEQFFGPGTRLTVL.

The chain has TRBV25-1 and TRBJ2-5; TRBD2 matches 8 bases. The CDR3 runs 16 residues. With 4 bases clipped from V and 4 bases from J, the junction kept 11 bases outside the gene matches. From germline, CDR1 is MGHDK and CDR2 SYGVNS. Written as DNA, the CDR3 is TGTGCCAGCAGTGCCGGGGCGGGAGGATTGGGAGAGACCCAGTACTTC. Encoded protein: CASSAGAGGLGETQYF.

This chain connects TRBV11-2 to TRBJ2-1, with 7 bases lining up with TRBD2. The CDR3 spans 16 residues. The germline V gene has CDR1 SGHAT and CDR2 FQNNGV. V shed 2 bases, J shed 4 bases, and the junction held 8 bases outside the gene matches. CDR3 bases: TGTGCCAGCAGCTTATCCCCCCAGCGGGGATACAATGAGCAGTTCTTC. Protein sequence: CASSLSPQRGYNEQFF.

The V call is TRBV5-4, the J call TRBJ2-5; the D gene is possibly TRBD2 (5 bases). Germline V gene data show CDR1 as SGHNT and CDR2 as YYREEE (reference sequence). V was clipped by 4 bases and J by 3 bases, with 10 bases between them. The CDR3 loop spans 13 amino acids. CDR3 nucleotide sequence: TGTGCCAGCAGCGGTCAACTAGAAGAGACCCAGTACTTC. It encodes CASSGQLEETQYF. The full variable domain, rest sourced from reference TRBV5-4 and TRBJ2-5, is ETGVTQSPTHLIKTRGQQVTLRCSSQSGHNTVSWYQQALGQGPQFIFQYYREEENGRGNFPPRFSGLQFPNYSSELNVNALELDDSALYLCASSGQLEETQYFGPGTRLLVL.

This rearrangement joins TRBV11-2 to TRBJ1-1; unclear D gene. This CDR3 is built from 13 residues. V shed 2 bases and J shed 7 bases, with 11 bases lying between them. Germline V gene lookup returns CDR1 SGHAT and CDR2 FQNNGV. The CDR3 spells CASSLSWQDEAFF. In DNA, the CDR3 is TGTGCCAGCAGCTTATCCTGGCAGGATGAAGCTTTCTTT.